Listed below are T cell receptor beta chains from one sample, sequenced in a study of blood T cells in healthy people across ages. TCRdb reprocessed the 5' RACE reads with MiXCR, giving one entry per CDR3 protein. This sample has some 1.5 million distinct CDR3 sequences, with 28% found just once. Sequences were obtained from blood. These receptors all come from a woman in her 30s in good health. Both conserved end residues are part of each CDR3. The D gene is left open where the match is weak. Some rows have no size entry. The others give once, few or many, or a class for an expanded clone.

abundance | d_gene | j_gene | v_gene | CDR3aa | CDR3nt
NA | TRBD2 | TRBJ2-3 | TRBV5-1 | CASSLVVGGQSDTQYF | TGCGCCAGCAGCTTGGTAGTGGGAGGGCAGAGCGATACGCAGTATTTT
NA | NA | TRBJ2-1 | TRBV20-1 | CSTKGRTCNEQFF | TGCAGCACCAAAGGGCGGACTTGCAATGAGCAGTTCTTC
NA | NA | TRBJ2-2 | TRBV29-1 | CSVEPSPGERFF | TGCAGCGTTGAACCTAGCCCCGGGGAGCGGTTTTTT
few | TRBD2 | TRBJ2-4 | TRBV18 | CASSPVLASGRVEQYF | TGTGCCAGCTCACCGGTATTGGCTAGCGGGAGGGTGGAGCAGTACTTC
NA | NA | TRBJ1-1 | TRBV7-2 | CASSLAGGMNTEAFF | TGTGCCAGCAGCTTAGCGGGGGGGATGAACACTGAAGCTTTCTTT
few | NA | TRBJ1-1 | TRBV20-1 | CSARDRAKMNTEAFF | TGCAGTGCTAGAGATAGGGCCAAGATGAACACTGAAGCTTTCTTT
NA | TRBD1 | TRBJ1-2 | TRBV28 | CASSSFHPQGAANYGYTF | TGTGCCAGCAGTTCCTTTCACCCACAGGGGGCCGCTAACTATGGCTACACCTTC
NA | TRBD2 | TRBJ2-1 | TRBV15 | CATSRAQGGGRSEQFF | TGTGCCACCAGCAGGGCCCAGGGCGGGGGGCGCAGTGAGCAGTTCTTC
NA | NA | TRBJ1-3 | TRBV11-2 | CASSQGVGSGNTIYF | TGTGCCAGCAGCCAAGGGGTGGGCTCTGGAAACACCATATATTTT
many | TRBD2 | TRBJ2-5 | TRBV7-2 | CASSFGGGSQETQYF | TGTGCCAGCAGCTTCGGCGGCGGGAGCCAAGAGACCCAGTACTTC
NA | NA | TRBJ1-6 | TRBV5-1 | CASSLGLRDVGSSPLHF | TGCGCCAGCAGCTTGGGCCTCCGGGACGTCGGTAGTTCACCCCTCCACTTT
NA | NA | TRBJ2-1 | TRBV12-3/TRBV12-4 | CASRRGPGEYNEQFF | TGTGCCAGCAGACGTGGACCCGGGGAGTACAATGAGCAGTTCTTC
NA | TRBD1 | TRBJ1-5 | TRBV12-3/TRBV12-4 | CASSLTGGRSNQPQHF | TGTGCCAGCAGTTTAACAGGGGGCCGGAGCAATCAGCCCCAGCATTTT
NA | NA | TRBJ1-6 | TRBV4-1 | CASSPGETNYNSPLHF | TGCGCCAGCAGCCCCGGCGAGACGAACTATAATTCACCCCTCCACTTT
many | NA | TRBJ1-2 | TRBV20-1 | CSARDDNRYGYTF | TGCAGTGCTAGAGATGACAATCGCTATGGCTACACCTTC
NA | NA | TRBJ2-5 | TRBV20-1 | CSARDGGKGSRGEQYF | TGCAGTGCTAGAGATGGGGGCAAGGGCTCAAGAGGGGAGCAGTACTTC
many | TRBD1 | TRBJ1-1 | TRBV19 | CASSENDGQGSTEAFF | TGTGCCAGTAGTGAGAACGATGGACAGGGGTCAACTGAAGCTTTCTTT
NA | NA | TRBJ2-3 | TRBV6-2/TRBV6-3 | CASSQPGGPRSDTQCF | TGTGCCAGCAGCCAACCCGGAGGGCCCAGGTCGGATACGCAGTGTTTT
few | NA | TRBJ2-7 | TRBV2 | CASSRQDPSYEQYF | TGTGCCAGCAGTCGGCAGGATCCCTCCTACGAGCAGTACTTC
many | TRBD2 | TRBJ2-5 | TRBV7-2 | CASRPRRTSGYQETQYF | TGTGCCAGCAGGCCTCGCCGGACTAGCGGTTACCAAGAGACCCAGTACTTC
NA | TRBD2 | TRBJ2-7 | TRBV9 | CASSIELSSGSYEQYF | TGTGCCAGCAGCATAGAACTCTCTAGCGGGAGCTACGAGCAGTACTTC
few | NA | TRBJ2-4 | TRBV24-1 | CATSAGVRAQNIQYF | TGTGCCACCAGTGCTGGGGTAAGGGCCCAAAACATTCAGTACTTC
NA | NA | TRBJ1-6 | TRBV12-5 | CASGFQGNNSPLHF | TGTGCTAGTGGTTTTCAAGGGAATAATTCACCCCTCCACTTT
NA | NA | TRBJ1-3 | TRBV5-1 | CASSRDDFGNTIYF | TGCGCCAGCAGCCGGGATGATTTTGGAAACACCATATATTTT
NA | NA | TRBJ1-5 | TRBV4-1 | CASSRGQESNQPQHF | TGCGCCAGCAGCCGGGGGCAGGAGAGCAATCAGCCCCAGCATTTT
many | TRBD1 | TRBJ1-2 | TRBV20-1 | CSAPPAGQHNYGYTF | TGCAGTGCCCCCCCGGCGGGACAGCATAACTATGGCTACACCTTC
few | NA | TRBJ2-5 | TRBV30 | CAWRISDRRRETQYF | TGTGCCTGGAGAATCTCCGATAGGAGGAGGGAGACCCAGTACTTC
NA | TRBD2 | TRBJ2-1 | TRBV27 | CASSLERETRYEQFF | TGTGCCAGCAGTTTAGAGCGGGAGACCCGGTATGAGCAGTTCTTC
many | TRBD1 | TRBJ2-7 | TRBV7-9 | CASSPGGLDEQYF | TGTGCCAGCAGCCCAGGGGGCTTGGACGAGCAGTACTTC
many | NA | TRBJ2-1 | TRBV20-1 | CSARSTRAPYNEQFF | TGCAGTGCTAGATCCACTAGGGCCCCCTACAATGAGCAGTTCTTC
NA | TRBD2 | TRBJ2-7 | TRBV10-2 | CASSDPGTSVTPYEQYF | TGCGCCAGCAGTGACCCAGGGACTAGCGTTACTCCCTACGAGCAGTACTTC
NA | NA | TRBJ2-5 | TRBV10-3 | CAVSEAGAETQYF | TGTGCCGTCAGTGAGGCAGGGGCAGAGACCCAGTACTTC
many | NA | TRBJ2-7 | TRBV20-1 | CSARDPRSTEQYF | TGCAGTGCTAGAGATCCCAGGTCGACCGAGCAGTACTTC
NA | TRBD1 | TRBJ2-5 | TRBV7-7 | CASSADRGEQETQYF | TGTGCCAGCAGCGCCGACAGGGGGGAACAAGAGACCCAGTACTTC
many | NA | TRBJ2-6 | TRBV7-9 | CASSTQGTGANVLTF | TGTGCCAGCAGCACCCAGGGTACTGGGGCCAACGTCCTGACTTTC
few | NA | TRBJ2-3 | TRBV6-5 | CASRRAYWDTQYF | TGTGCCAGCAGAAGGGCATACTGGGATACGCAGTATTTT
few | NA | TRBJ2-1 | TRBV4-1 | CASQVLEGDEQFF | TGCGCCAGCCAGGTTCTGGAGGGCGATGAGCAGTTCTTC
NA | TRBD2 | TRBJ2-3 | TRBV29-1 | CSIASSTSSSDTQYF | TGCAGCATTGCCTCCTCGACTAGCTCTTCCGATACGCAGTATTTT
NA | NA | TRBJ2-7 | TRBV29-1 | CSVDGQSAYEQYF | TGCAGCGTTGATGGCCAGTCCGCCTACGAGCAGTACTTC
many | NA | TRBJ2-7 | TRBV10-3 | CASQAGPSSHEQYF | TGTGCCTCCCAGGCCGGACCGTCATCCCACGAGCAGTACTTC
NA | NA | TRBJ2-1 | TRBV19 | CASNHGGRSNEQFF | TGTGCCAGTAACCATGGGGGTAGGTCCAATGAGCAGTTCTTC
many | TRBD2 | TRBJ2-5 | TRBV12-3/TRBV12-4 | CASTGGIQETQYF | TGTGCCAGTACGGGGGGGATCCAAGAGACCCAGTACTTC
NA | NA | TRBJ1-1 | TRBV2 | CASSESNRAAEAFF | TGTGCCAGCAGTGAATCAAACAGGGCGGCAGAAGCTTTCTTT
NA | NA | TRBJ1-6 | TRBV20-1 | CSARDMVVYNSPLHF | TGCAGTGCTAGAGATATGGTCGTCTATAATTCACCCCTCCACTTT
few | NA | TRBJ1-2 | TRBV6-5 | CASRGLFPGYTF | TGTGCCAGCAGGGGGTTGTTCCCTGGCTACACCTTC
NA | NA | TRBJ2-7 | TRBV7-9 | CASSLGDPRNYEQYF | TGTGCCAGCAGCTTAGGGGACCCCCGAAATTACGAGCAGTACTTC
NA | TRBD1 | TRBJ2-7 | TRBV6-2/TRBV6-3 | CASKETGGIYEQYF | TGTGCCAGCAAGGAAACAGGGGGAATCTACGAGCAGTACTTC
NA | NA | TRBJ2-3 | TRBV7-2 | CASSLVSTSKYF | TGTGCCAGCAGCTTAGTCTCTACTAGCAAGTATTTT
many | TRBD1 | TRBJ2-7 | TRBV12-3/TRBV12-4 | CASSPRTGRYEQYF | TGTGCCAGCAGCCCGCGGACAGGGAGATACGAGCAGTACTTC
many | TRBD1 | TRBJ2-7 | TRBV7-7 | CASSAGQGANEQYF | TGTGCCAGCAGCGCCGGACAGGGGGCTAACGAGCAGTACTTC
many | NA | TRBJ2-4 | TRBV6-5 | CASSDKAKAKNIQYF | TGTGCCAGCAGTGATAAGGCTAAAGCCAAAAACATTCAGTACTTC
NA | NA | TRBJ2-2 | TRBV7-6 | CASRRGELNTGELFF | TGTGCCAGCAGGAGGGGGGAGTTGAACACCGGGGAGCTGTTTTTT
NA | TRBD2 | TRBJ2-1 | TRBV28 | CASSLGLAISEQFF | TGTGCCAGCAGTTTGGGACTAGCAATTAGTGAGCAGTTCTTC
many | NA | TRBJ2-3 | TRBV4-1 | CASSHETADTQYF | TGCGCCAGCAGCCATGAGACAGCAGATACGCAGTATTTT
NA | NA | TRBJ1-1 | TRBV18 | CARSPASNTEAFF | TGTGCCCGCTCACCAGCGTCGAACACTGAAGCTTTCTTT
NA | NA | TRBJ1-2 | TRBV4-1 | CASSQGGRGSGLDGYTF | TGCGCCAGCAGCCAAGGGGGCCGGGGCTCCGGGTTAGATGGCTACACCTTC
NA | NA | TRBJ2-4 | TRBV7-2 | CASSFWQGGEQYF | TGTGCCAGCAGCTTCTGGCAGGGTGGGGAGCAGTACTTC